This T cell receptor (beta chain) originates from a study of OX40 agonist ivuxolimab in advanced cancers. Study overall: As their treatment, patients were administered ivuxolimab, an agonistic anti-OX40 (CD134) antibody.

Clones were read by immunoSEQ multiplex PCR, and TCRdb kept only the in-frame ones, dropping some. The sample holds fewer than 70,000 clones; approximately 91% are singletons and the top ten take 0.77%. The sample was CD4+ or CD8+ T cells sorted from blood, taken in a trial of the OX40 agonist ivuxolimab. The receptor was derived from an adult with an advanced solid tumor such as melanoma, head and neck, liver or kidney cancer.

CDR3 amino acids: CASRGYGYTF. DNA of the CDR3: TGTGCCAGTAGGGGGTATGGCTACACCTTC. The rearrangement joins TRBV19 to TRBJ1-2; no clear D gene. Germline V gives CDR1 LNHDA, CDR2 SQIVND (reference sequence). There are 10 residues in the CDR3. The ends were cut back, 6 bases at V and 5 bases at J, with 4 bases in the middle.